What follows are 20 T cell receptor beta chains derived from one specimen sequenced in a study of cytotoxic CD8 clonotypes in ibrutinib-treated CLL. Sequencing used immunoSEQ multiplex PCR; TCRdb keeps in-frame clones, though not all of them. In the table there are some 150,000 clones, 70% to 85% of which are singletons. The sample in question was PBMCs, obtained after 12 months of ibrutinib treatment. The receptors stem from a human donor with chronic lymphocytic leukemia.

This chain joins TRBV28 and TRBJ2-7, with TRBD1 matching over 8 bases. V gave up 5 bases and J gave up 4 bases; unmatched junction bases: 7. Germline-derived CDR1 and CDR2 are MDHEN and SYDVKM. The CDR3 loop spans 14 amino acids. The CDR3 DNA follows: TGTGCCAGCAGTCTGACAGGGGTGGCTTACGAGCAGTACTTC. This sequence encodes CASSLTGVAYEQYF. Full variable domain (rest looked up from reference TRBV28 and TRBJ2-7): DVKVTQSSRYLVKRTGEKVFLECVQDMDHENMFWYRQDPGLGLRLIYFSYDVKMKEKGDIPEGYSVSREKKERFSLILESASTNQTSMYLCASSLTGVAYEQYFGPGTRLTVT.

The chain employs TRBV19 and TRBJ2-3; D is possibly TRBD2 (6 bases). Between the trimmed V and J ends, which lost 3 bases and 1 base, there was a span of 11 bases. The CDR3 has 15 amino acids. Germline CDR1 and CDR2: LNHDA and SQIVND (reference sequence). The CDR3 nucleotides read TGTGCCAGTAGTATTGCGGGCGGGGGCACAGATACGCAGTATTTT. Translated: CASSIAGGGTDTQYF.

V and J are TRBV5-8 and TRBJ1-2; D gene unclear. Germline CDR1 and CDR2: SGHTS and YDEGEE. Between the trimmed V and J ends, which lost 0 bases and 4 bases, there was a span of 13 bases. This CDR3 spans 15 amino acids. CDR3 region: CASSLVVGEGYGYTF. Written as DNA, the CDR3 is TGTGCCAGCAGCTTGGTTGTTGGGGAGGGCTATGGCTACACCTTC.

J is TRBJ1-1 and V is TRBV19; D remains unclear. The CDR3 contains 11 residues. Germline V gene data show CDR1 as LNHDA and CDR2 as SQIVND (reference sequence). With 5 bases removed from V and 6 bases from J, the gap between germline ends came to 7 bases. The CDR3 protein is CASSFGSEAFF. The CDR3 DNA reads TGTGCCAGTAGTTTCGGGTCTGAAGCTTTCTTT.

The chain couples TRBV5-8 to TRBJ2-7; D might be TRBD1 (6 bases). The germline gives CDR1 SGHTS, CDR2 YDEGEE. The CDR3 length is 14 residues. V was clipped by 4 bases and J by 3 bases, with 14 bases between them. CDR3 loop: CASSEPGHFYEQYF. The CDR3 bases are TGTGCCAGCAGCGAGCCGGGACATTTCTACGAGCAGTACTTC. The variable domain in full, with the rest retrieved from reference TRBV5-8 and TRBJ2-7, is EAGVTQSPTHLIKTRGQQATLRCSPISGHTSVYWYQQALGLGLQFLLWYDEGEERNRGNFPPRFSGRQFPNYSSELNVNALELEDSALYLCASSEPGHFYEQYFGPGTRLTVT.

CDR3 region: CASSTDGIYNEQFF. The CDR3 DNA sequence: TGCGCCAGCAGTACGGACGGGATATACAATGAGCAGTTCTTC. V is TRBV5-1 and J is TRBJ2-1; D possibly corresponds to TRBD2 (5 bases). With 5 bases removed from V and 4 bases from J, the gap between germline ends came to 13 bases. Looked up from germline, CDR1 is SGHRS and CDR2 is YFSETQ. The CDR3 length is 14 residues.

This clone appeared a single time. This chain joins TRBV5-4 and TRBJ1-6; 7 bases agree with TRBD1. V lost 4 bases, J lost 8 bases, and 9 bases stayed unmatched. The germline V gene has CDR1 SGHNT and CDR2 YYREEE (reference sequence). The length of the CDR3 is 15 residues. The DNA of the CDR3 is TGTGCCAGCAGCCCGGACAGGTTGGCCTATTCACCCCTCCACTTT. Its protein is CASSPDRLAYSPLHF.

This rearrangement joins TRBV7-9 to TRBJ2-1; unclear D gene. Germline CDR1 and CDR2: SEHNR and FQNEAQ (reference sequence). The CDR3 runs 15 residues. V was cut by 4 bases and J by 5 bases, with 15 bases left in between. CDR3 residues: CASSSDTTWDNEQFF. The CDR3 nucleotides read TGTGCCAGCAGCTCCGACACCACCTGGGACAATGAGCAGTTCTTC.

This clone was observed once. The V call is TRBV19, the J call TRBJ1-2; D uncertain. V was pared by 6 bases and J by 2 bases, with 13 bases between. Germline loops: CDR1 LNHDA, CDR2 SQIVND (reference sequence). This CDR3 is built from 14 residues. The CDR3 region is CASRTLPPNYGYTF. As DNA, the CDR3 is TGTGCCAGTAGGACACTCCCACCCAACTATGGCTACACCTTC.

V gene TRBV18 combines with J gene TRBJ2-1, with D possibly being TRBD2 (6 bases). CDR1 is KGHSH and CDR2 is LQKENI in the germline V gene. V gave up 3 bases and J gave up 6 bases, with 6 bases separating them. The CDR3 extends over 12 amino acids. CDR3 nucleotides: TGTGCCAGCTCACCGGGGGGCAATGAGCAGTTCTTC. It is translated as CASSPGGNEQFF.

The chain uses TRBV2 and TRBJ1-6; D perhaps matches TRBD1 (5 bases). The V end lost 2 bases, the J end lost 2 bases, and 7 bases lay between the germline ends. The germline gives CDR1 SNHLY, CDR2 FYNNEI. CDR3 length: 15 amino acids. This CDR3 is CASSEQGPYNSPLHF. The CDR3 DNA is TGTGCCAGCAGTGAACAGGGTCCCTATAATTCACCCCTCCACTTT. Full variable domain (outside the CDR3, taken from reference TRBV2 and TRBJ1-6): EPEVTQTPSHQVTQMGQEVILRCVPISNHLYFYWYRQILGQKVEFLVSFYNNEISEKSEIFDDQFSVERPDGSNFTLKIRSTKLEDSAMYFCASSEQGPYNSPLHFGNGTRLTVT.

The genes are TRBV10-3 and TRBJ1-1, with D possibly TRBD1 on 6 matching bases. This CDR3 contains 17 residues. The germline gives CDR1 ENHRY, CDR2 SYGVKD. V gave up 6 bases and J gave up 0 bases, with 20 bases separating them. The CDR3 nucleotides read TGTGCCATCAGCGGGGCGGGGCAGGGGCGCATGAACACTGAAGCTTTCTTT. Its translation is CAISGAGQGRMNTEAFF.

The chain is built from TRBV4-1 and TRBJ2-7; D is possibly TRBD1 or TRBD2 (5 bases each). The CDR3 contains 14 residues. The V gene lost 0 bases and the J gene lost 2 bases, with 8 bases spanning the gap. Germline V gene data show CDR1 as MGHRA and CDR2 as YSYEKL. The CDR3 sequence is CASSQERGPYEQYF. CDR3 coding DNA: TGCGCCAGCAGCCAAGAGAGGGGACCCTACGAGCAGTACTTC.

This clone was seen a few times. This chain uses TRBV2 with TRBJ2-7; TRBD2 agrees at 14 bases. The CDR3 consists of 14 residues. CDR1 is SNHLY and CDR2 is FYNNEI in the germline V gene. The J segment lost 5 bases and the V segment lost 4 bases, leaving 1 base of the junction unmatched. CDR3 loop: CASSGLAGGHEQYF. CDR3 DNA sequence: TGTGCCAGCAGTGGACTAGCGGGGGGGCACGAGCAGTACTTC. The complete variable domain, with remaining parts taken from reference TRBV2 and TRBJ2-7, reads EPEVTQTPSHQVTQMGQEVILRCVPISNHLYFYWYRQILGQKVEFLVSFYNNEISEKSEIFDDQFSVERPDGSNFTLKIRSTKLEDSAMYFCASSGLAGGHEQYFGPGTRLTVT.

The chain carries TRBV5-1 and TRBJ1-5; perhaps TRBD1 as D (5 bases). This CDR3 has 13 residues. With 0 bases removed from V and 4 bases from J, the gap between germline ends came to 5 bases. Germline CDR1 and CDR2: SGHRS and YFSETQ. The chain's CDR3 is CASSLDRNQPQHF. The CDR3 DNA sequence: TGCGCCAGCAGCTTGGACAGGAATCAGCCCCAGCATTTT.

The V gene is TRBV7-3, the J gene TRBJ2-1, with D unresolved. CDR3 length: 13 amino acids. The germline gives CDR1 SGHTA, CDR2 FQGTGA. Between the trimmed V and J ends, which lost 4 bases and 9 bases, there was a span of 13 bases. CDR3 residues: CASSSKADGEQFF. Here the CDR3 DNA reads TGTGCCAGCAGCTCTAAGGCGGACGGTGAGCAGTTCTTC.

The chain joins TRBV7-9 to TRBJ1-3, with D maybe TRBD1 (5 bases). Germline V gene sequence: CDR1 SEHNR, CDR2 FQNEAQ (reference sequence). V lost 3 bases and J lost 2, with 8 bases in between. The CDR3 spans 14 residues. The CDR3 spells CASSFSTAGNTIYF. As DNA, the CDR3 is TGTGCCAGCAGCTTCTCGACAGCTGGAAACACCATATATTTT.

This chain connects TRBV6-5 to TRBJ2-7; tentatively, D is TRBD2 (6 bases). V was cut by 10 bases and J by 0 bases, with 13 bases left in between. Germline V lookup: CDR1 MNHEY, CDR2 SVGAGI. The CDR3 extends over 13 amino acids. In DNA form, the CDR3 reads TGTGCCATCAGGGAGCGGGCCTCCTACGAGCAGTACTTC. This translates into CAIRERASYEQYF.

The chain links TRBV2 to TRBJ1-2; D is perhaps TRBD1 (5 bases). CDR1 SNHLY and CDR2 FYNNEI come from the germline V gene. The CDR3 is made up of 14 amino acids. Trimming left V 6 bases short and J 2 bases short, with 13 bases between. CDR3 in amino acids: CASSPGQQNYGYTF. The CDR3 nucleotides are TGTGCCAGCAGCCCAGGGCAGCAGAACTATGGCTACACCTTC.

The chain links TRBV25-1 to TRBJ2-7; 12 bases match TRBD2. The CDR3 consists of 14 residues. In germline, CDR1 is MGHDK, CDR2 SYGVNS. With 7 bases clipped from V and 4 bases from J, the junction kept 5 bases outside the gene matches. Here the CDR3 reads CASIGTSGFYEQYF. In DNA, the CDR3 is TGTGCCAGCATTGGGACTAGCGGGTTTTACGAGCAGTACTTC.